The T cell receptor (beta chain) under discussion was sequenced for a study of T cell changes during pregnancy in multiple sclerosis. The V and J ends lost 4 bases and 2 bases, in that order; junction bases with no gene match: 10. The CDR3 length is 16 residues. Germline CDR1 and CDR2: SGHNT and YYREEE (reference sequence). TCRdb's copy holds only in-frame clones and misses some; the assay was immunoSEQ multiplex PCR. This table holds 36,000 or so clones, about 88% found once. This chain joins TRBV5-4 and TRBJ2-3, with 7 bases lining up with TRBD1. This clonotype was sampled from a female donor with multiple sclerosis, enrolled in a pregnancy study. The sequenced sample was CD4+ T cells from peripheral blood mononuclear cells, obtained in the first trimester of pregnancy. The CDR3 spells CASSIGGQHITDTQYF. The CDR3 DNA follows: TGTGCCAGCAGCATAGGGGGCCAGCACATCACAGATACGCAGTATTTT.